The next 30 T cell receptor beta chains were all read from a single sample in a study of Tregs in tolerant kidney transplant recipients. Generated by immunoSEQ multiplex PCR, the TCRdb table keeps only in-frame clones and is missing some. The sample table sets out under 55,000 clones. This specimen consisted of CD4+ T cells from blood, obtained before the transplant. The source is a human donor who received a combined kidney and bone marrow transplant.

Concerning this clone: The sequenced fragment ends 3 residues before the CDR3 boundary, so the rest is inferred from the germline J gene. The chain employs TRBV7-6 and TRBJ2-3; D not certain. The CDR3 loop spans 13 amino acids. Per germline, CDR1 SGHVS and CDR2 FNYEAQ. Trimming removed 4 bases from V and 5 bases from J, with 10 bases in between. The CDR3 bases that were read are TGTGCCAGCAGCTACCGAGCCGAAGATACG. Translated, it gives CASSYRAEDT. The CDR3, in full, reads CASSYRAEDTQYF.

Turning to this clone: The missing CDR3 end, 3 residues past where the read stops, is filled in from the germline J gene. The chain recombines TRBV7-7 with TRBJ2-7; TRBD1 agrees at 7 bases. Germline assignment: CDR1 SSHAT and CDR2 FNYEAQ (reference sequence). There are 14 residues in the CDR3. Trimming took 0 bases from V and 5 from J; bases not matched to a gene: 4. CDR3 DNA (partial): TGTGCCAGCAGCTTAGCAGGGGGCGTCGACGAG. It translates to CASSLAGGVDE. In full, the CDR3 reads CASSLAGGVDEQYF.

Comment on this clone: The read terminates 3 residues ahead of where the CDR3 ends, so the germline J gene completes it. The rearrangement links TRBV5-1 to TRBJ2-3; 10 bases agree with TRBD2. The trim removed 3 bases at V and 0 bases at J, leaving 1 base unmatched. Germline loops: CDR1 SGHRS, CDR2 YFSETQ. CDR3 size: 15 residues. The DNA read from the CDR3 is TGCGCCAGCAGCTGGACTAGCGGAAGCACAGATACG. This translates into CASSWTSGSTDT. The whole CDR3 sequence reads CASSWTSGSTDTQYF.

The DNA read from the CDR3 is TGTGCCAGCAGTTACGAGCGGGGGGGCTCCTACGAG. Translation: CASSYERGGSYE. From start to end, the CDR3 is CASSYERGGSYEQYF. The gene calls are TRBV6-2 or TRBV6-3 and TRBJ2-7; 10 bases are shared with TRBD2. The read terminates 3 residues ahead of where the CDR3 ends, so the germline J gene completes it. The germline V gene encodes CDR1 MNHEY and CDR2 SVGEGT. The CDR3 sequence is 15 residues long. V was pared by 2 bases and J by 0 bases, with 1 base of the junction left unmatched.

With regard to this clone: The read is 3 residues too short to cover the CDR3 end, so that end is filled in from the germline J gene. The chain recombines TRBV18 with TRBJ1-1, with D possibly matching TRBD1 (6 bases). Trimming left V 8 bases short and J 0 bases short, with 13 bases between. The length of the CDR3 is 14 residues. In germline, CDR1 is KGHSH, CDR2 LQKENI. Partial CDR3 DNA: TGTGCCAGCGCAAGAGACAGGATGAACACTGAA. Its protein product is CASARDRMNTE. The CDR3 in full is CASARDRMNTEAFF. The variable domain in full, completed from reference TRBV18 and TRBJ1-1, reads NAGVMQNPRHLVRRRGQEARLRCSPMKGHSHVYWYRQLPEEGLKFMVYLQKENIIDESGMPKERFSAEFPKEGPSILRIQQVVRGDSAAYFCASARDRMNTEAFFGQGTRLTVV.

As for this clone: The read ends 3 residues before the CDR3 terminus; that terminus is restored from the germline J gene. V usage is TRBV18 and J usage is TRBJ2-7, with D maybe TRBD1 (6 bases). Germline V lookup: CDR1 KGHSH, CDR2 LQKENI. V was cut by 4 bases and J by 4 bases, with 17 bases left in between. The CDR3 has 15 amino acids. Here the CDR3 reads CASSLLPAGAYEQYF. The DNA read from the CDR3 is TGTGCCAGCTCACTTCTCCCGGCAGGGGCGTACGAG.

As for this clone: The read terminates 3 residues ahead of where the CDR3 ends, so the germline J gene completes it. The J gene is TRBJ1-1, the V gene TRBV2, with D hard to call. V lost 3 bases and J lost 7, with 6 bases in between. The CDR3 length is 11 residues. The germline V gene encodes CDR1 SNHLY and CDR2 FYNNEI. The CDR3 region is CASSDRHEAFF. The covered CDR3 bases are TGTGCCAGCAGTGACAGACATGAA.

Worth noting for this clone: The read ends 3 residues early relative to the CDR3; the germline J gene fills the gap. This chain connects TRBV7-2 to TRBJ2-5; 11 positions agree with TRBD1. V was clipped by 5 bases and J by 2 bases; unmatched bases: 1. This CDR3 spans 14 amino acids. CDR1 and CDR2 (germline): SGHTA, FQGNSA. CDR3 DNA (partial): TGTGCCAGCAGCCGGGACAGGGGGCAAGAGACC. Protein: CASSRDRGQET. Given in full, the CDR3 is CASSRDRGQETQYF.

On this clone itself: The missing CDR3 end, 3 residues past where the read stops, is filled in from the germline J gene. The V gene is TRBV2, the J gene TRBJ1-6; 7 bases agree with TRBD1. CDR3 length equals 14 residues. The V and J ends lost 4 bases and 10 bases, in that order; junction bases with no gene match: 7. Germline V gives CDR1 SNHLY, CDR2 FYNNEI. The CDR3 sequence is CASSGTGAASPLHF. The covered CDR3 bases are TGTGCCAGCAGTGGGACAGGCGCTGCCTCACCC.

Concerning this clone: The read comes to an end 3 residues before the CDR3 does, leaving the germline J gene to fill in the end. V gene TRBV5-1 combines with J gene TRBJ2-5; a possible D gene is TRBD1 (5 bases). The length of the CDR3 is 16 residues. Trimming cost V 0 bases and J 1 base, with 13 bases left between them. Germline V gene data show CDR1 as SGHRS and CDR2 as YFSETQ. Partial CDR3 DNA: TGCGCCAGCAGCTTGGAGGGGCGAGGACGCCAAGAGACC. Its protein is CASSLEGRGRQET. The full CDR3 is CASSLEGRGRQETQYF.

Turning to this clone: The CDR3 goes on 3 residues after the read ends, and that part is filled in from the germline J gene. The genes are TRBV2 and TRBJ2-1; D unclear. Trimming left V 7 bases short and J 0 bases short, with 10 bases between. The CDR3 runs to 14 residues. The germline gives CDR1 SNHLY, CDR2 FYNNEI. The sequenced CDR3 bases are TGTGCCAGCAAGGCAGCGAGCTCCTACAATGAG. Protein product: CASKAASSYNE. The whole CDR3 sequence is CASKAASSYNEQFF.

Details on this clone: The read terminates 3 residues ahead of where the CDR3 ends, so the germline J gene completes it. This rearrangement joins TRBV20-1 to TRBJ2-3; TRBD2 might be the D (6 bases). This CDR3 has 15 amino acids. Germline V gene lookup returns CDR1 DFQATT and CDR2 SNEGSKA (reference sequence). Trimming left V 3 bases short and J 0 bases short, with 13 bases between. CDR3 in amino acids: CSARIPGTSTDTQYF. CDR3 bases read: TGCAGTGCTAGGATACCCGGGACTAGCACAGATACG.

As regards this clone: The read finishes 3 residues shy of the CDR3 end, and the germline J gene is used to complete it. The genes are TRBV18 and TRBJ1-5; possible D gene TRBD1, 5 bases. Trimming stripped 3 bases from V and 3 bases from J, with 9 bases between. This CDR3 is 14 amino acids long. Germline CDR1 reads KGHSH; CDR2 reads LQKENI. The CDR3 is CASSPGGFNQPQHF. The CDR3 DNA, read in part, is TGTGCCAGCTCACCCGGGGGGTTCAATCAGCCC. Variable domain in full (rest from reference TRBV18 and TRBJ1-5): NAGVMQNPRHLVRRRGQEARLRCSPMKGHSHVYWYRQLPEEGLKFMVYLQKENIIDESGMPKERFSAEFPKEGPSILRIQQVVRGDSAAYFCASSPGGFNQPQHFGDGTRLSIL.

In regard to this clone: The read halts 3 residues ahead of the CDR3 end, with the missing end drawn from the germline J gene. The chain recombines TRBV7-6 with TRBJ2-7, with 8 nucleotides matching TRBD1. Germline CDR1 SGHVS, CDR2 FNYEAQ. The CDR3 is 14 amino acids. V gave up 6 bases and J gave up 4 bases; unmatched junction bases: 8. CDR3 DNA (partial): TGTGCCAGCAGTTCTAACAGGGGGAGGTACGAG. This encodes CASSSNRGRYE. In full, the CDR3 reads CASSSNRGRYEQYF. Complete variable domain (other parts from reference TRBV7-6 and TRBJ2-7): GAGVSQSPRYKVTKRGQDVALRCDPISGHVSLYWYRQALGQGPEFLTYFNYEAQQDKSGLPNDRFSAERPEGSISTLTIQRTEQRDSAMYRCASSSNRGRYEQYFGPGTRLTVT.

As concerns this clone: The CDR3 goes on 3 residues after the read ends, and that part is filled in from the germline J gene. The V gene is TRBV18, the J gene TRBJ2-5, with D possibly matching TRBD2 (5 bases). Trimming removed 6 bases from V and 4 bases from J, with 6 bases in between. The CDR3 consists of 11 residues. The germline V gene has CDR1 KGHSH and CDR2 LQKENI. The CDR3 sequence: CASSAGETQYF. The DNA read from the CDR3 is TGTGCCAGCTCGGCGGGAGAGACC.

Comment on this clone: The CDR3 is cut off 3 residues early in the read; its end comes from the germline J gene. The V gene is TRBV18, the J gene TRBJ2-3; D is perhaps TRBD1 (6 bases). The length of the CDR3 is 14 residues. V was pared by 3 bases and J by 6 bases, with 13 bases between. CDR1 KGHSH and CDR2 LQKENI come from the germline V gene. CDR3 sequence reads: CASSPGQLRDTQYF. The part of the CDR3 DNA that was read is TGTGCCAGCTCACCGGGACAATTGCGGGATACG.

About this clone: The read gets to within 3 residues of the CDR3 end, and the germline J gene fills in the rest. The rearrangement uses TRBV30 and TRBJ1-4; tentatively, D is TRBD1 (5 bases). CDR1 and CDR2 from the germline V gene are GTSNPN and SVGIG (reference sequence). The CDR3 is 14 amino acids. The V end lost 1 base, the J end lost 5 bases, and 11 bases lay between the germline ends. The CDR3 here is CAWSAFGGNEKLFF. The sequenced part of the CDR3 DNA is TGTGCCTGGAGTGCATTCGGGGGGAATGAAAAA.

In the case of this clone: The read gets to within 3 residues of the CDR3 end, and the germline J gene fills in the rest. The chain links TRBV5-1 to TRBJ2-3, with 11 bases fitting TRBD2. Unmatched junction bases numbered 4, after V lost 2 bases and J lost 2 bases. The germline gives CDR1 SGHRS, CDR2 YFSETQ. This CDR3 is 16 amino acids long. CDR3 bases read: TGCGCCAGCAGCTTCGGGACTAGCGGTATCACAGATACG. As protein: CASSFGTSGITDT. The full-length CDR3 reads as CASSFGTSGITDTQYF.

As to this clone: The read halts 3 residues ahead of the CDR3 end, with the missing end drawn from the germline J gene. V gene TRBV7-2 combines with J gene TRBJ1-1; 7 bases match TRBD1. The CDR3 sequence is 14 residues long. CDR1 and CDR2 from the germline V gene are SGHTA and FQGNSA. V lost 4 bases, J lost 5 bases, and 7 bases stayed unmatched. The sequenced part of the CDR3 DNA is TGTGCCAGCAGCTCAAGGACAGGTGGGACTGAA. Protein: CASSSRTGGTE. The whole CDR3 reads CASSSRTGGTEAFF.

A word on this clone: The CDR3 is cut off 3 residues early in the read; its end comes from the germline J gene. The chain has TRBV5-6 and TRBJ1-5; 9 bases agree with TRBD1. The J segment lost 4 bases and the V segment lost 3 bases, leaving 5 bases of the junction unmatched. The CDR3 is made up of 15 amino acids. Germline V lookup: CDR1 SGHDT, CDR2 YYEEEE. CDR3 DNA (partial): TGTGCCAGCAGCTGGACAGGGGCGGAAAATCAGCCC. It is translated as CASSWTGAENQP. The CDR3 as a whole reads CASSWTGAENQPQHF.

CDR3 DNA, as far as it was read: TGCGCCAGCAGCTTGGCCAGGGATTACAATGAG. It codes for CASSLARDYNE. The full CDR3 is CASSLARDYNEQFF. This chain joins TRBV5-1 and TRBJ2-1; weak D call: TRBD1 (5 bases). The CDR3 is cut off 3 residues early in the read; its end comes from the germline J gene. CDR1 is SGHRS and CDR2 is YFSETQ in the germline V gene. V gave up 0 bases and J gave up 4 bases, with 8 bases separating them. There are 14 residues in the CDR3.

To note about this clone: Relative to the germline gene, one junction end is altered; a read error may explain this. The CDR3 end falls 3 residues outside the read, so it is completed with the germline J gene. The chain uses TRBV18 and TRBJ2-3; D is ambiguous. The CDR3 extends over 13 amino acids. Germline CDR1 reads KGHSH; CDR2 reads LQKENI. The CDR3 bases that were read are TGTGCCAGCTCAACACCCCCCCGGGATACG. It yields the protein CASSTPPRDT. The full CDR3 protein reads CASSTPPRDTQYF.

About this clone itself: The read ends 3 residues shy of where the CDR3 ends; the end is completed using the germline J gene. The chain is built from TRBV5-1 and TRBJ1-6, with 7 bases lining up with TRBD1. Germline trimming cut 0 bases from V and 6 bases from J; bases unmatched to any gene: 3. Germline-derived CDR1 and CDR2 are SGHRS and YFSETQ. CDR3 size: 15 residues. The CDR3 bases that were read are TGCGCCAGCAGCTTGGGCAACAGGGGTAATTCACCC. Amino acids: CASSLGNRGNSP. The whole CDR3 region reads CASSLGNRGNSPLHF.

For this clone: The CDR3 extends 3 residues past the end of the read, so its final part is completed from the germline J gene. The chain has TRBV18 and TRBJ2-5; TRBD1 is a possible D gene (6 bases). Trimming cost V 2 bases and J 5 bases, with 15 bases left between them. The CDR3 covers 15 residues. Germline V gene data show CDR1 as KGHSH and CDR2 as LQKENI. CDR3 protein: CASSPVTGSVETQYF. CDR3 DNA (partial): TGTGCCAGCTCACCAGTTACAGGGTCAGTGGAGACC.

Here the CDR3 reads CASSGLAGTVNEQFF. The DNA read from the CDR3 is TGTGCCAGCAGTGGTCTAGCGGGGACTGTCAATGAG. This chain uses TRBV6-1 with TRBJ2-1, with 9 bases identical to TRBD2. The read terminates 3 residues ahead of where the CDR3 ends, so the germline J gene completes it. The CDR3 totals 15 residues. Trimming at V came to 4 bases and at J to 6 bases, leaving 7 bases not matched to a gene. The germline gives CDR1 MNHNS, CDR2 SASEGT.

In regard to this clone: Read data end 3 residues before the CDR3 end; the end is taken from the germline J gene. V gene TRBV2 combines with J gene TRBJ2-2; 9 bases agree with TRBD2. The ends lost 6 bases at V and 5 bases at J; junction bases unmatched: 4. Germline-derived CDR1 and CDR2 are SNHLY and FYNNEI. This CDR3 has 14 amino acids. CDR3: CASRGLASTGELFF. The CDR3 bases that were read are TGTGCCAGCAGGGGACTAGCTTCAACCGGGGAG.

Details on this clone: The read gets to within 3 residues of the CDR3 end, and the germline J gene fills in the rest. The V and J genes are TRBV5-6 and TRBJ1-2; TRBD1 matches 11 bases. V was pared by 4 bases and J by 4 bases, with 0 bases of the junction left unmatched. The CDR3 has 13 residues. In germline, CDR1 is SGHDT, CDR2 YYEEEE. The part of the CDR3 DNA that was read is TGTGCCAGCAGCGGGACAGGGGGCTATGGC. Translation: CASSGTGGYG. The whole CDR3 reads CASSGTGGYGYTF. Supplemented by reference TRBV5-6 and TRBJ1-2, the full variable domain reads DAGVTQSPTHLIKTRGQQVTLRCSPKSGHDTVSWYQQALGQGPQFIFQYYEEEERQRGNFPDRFSGHQFPNYSSELNVNALLLGDSALYLCASSGTGGYGYTFGSGTRLTVV.

The sequenced part of the CDR3 DNA is TGTGCCAGCAGCCCGACAGGGTTGGGGGCCGGGGAG. It encodes CASSPTGLGAGE. The entire CDR3 sequence reads CASSPTGLGAGELFF. V and J are TRBV7-7 and TRBJ2-2, with TRBD1 matching over 7 bases. The CDR3 is cut off 3 residues early in the read; its end comes from the germline J gene. V dropped 5 bases and J dropped 6; count of bases not matched to a gene: 9. The CDR3 spans 15 residues. Looked up from germline, CDR1 is SSHAT and CDR2 is FNYEAQ (reference sequence).

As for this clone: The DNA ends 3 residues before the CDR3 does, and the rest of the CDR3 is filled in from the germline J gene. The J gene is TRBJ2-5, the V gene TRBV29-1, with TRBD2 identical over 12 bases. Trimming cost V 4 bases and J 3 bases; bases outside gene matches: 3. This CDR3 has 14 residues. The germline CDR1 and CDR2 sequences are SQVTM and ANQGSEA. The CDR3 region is CSVGTSGAEETQYF. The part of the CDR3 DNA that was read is TGCAGCGTTGGGACTAGCGGGGCAGAAGAGACC.

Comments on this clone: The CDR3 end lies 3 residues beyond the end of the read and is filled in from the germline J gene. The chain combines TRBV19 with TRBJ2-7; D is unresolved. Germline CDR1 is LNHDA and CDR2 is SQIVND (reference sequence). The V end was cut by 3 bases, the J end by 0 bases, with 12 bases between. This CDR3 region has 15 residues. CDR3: CASSMGVKSSYEQYF. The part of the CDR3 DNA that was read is TGTGCCAGTAGTATGGGCGTCAAAAGCTCCTACGAG.